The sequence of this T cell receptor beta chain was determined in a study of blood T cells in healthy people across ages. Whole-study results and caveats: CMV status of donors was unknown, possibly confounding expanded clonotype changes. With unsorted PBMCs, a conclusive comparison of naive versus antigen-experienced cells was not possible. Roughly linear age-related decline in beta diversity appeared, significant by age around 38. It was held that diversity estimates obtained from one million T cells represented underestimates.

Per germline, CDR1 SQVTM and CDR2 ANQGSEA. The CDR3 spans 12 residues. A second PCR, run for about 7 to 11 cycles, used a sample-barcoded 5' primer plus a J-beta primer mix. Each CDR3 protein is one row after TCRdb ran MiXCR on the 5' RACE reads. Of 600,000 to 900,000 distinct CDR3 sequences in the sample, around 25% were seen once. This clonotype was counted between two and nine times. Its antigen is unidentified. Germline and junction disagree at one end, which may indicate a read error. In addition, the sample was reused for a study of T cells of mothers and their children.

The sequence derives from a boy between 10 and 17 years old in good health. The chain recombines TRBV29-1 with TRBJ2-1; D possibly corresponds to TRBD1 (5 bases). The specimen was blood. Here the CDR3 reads CSVVGQDNEQFF. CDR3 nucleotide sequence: TGCAGCGTTGTTGGTCAGGACAACGAGCAGTTCTTC.